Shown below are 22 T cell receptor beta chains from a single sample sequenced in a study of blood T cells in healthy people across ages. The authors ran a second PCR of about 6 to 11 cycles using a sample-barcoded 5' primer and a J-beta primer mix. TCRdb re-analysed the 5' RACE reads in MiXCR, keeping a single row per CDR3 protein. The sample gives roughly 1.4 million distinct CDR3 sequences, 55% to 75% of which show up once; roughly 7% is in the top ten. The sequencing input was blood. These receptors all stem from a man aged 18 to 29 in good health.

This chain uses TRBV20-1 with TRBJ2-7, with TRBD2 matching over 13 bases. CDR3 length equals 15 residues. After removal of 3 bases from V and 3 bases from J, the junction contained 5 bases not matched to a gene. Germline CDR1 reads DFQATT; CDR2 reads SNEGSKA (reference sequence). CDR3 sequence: CSARSLAGGYYEQYF. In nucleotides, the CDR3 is TGCAGTGCTAGGTCACTAGCGGGAGGGTACTACGAGCAGTACTTC.

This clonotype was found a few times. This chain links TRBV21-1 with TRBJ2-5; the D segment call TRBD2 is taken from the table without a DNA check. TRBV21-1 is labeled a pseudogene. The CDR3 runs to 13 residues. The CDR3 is CASSKREEETQYF. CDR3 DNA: TGTGCCAGCAGCAAAAGGGAGGAAGAGACCCAGTACTTC.

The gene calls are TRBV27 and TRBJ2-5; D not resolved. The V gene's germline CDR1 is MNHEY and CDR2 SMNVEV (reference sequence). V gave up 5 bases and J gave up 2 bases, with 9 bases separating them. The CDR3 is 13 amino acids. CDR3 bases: TGTGCCAGCAGTCCTATACCTCAAGAGACCCAGTACTTC. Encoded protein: CASSPIPQETQYF.

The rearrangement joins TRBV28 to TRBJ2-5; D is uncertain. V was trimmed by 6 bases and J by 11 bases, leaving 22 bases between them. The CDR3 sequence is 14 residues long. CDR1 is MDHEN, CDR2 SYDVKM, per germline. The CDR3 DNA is TGTGCCAGCAGATCGCCATCCCCGGCTTACGAACAGTACTTC. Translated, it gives CASRSPSPAYEQYF. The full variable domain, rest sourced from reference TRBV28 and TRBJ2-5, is DVKVTQSSRYLVKRTGEKVFLECVQDMDHENMFWYRQDPGLGLRLIYFSYDVKMKEKGDIPEGYSVSREKKERFSLILESASTNQTSMYLCASRSPSPAYEQYFGPGTRLLVL.

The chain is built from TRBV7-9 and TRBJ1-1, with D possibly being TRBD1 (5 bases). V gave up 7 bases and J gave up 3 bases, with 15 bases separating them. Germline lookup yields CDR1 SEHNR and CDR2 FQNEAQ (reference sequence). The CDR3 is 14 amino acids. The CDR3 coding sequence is TGTGCCAGCACCCTTACCAGGGTATACACTGAAGCTTTCTTT. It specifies CASTLTRVYTEAFF.

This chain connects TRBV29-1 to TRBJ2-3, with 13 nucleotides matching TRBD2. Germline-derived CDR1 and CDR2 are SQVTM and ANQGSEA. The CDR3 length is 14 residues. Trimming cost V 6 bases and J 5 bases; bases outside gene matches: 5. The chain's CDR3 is CSVPLAGGVDTQYF. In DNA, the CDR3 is TGCAGCGTCCCACTAGCGGGAGGGGTAGATACGCAGTATTTT.

Written as DNA, the CDR3 is TGTGCCAGCAGCTTACTCCCCGGACTAGCGGACGAGCAGTACTTC. It is translated as CASSLLPGLADEQYF. V gene TRBV7-2 combines with J gene TRBJ2-5, with TRBD2 identical over 10 bases. The J call may not be correct, given that the DNA end is closer to TRBJ2-7. The germline V gene encodes CDR1 SGHTA and CDR2 FQGNSA. CDR3 length equals 15 residues.

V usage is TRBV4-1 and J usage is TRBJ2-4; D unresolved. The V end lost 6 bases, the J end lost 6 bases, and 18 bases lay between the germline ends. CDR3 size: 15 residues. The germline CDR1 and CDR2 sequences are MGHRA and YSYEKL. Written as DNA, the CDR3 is TGCGCCAGCAGTTACGGAGATTCCTTGGGAAACATTCAGTACTTC. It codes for CASSYGDSLGNIQYF.

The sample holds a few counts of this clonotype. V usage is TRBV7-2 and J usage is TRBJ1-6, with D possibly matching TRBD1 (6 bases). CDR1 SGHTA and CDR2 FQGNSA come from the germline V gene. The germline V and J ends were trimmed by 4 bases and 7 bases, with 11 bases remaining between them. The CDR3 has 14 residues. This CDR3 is CASSWDNLNSPLHF. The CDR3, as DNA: TGTGCCAGCAGCTGGGACAACCTAAATTCACCCCTCCACTTT. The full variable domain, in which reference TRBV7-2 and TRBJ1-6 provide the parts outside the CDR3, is GAGVSQSPSNKVTEKGKDVELRCDPISGHTALYWYRQSLGQGLEFLIYFQGNSAPDKSGLPSDRFSAERTGGSVSTLTIQRTQQEDSAVYLCASSWDNLNSPLHFGNGTRLTVT.

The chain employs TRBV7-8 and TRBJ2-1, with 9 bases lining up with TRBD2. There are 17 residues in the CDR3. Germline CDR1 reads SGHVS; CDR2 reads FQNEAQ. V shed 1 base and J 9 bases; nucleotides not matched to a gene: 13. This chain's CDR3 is CASSLGPHGGGAGEQFF. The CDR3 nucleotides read TGTGCCAGCAGCTTAGGGCCCCACGGCGGGGGGGCGGGTGAGCAGTTCTTC.

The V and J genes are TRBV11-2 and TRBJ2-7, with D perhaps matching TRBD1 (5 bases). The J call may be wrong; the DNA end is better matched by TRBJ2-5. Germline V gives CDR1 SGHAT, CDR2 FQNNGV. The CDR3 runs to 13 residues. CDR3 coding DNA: TGTGCCGTCAGAAAGGGGCTAAGGGAGACCCAGTACTTC. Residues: CAVRKGLRETQYF.

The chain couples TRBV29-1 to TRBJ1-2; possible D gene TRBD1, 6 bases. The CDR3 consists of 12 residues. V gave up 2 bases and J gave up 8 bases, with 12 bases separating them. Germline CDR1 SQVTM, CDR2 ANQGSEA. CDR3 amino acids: CSVEQGLGGYTF. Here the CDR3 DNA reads TGCAGCGTTGAACAGGGGTTGGGAGGCTACACCTTC.

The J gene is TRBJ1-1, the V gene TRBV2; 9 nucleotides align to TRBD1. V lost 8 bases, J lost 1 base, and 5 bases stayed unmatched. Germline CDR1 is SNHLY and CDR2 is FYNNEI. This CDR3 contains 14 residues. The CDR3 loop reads CASGTGQKNTEAFF. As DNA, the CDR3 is TGTGCCAGCGGGACAGGGCAGAAGAACACTGAAGCTTTCTTT.

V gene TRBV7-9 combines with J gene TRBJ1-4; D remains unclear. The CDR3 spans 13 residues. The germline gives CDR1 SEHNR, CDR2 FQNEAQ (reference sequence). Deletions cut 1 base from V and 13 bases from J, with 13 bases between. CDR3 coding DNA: TGTGCCAGCAGCTTAGGAGAGGGCGTAGTACTGTTTTTT. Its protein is CASSLGEGVVLFF.

CDR3 in amino acids: CASSQGEFTGTGGLETQYF. DNA for the CDR3: TGCGCCAGCAGCCAAGGGGAATTTACTGGGACAGGGGGCTTGGAGACCCAGTACTTC. The V call is TRBV4-1, the J call TRBJ2-5; TRBD1 matches 12 bases. J lost 5 bases, V lost 1 base, and 14 bases had no gene match. From germline, CDR1 is MGHRA and CDR2 YSYEKL. The CDR3 spans 19 residues.

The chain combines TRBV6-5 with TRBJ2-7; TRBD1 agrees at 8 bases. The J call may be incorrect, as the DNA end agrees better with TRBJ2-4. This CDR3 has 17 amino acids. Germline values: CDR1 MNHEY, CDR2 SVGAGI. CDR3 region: CASSYSSTGEFKNIQYF. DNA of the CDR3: TGTGCCAGCAGTTACTCGTCGACAGGGGAATTTAAAAACATTCAGTACTTC.

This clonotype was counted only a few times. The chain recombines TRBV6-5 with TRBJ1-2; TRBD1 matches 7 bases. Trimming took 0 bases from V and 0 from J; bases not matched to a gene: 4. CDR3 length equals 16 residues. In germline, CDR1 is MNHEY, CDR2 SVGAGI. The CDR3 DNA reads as TGTGCCAGCAGTTACTCGGGACAGATAGCTAACTATGGCTACACCTTC. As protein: CASSYSGQIANYGYTF.

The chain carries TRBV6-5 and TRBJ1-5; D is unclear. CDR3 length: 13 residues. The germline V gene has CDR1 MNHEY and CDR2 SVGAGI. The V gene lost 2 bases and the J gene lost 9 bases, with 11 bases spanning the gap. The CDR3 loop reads CASSYVAEGPQHF. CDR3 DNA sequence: TGTGCCAGCAGTTACGTGGCCGAAGGGCCCCAGCATTTT.

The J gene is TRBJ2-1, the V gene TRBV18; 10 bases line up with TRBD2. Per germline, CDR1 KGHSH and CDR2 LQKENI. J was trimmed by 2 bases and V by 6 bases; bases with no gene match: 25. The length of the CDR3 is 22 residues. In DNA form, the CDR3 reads TGTGCCAGCTCCCCAACCAGGGGAGGCACGACTCTAGCGGGAGTAGCCTACAATGAGCAGTTCTTC. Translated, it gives CASSPTRGGTTLAGVAYNEQFF.

The DNA of the CDR3 is TGTGCCAGCAGCCAATCCGGACTAGAGTTCTACGAGCAGTACTTC. This encodes CASSQSGLEFYEQYF. The chain recombines TRBV16 with TRBJ2-4; 7 bases are a match to TRBD2. The DNA matches TRBJ2-7 better at its end, which makes the J call doubtful. The germline V gene has CDR1 KGHSY and CDR2 FQNENV. CDR3 length: 15 amino acids.

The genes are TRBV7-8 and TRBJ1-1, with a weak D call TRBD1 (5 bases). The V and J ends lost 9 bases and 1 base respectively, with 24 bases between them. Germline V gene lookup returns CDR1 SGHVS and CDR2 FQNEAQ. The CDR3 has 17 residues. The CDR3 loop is CASAAEGAQCRNTEAFF. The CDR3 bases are TGTGCCAGTGCCGCCGAAGGGGCACAGTGTAGGAACACTGAAGCTTTCTTT. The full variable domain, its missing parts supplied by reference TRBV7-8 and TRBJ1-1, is GAGVSQSPRYKVAKRGQDVALRCDPISGHVSLFWYQQALGQGPEFLTYFQNEAQLDKSGLPSDRFFAERPEGSVSTLKIQRTQQEDSAVYLCASAAEGAQCRNTEAFFGQGTRLTVV.

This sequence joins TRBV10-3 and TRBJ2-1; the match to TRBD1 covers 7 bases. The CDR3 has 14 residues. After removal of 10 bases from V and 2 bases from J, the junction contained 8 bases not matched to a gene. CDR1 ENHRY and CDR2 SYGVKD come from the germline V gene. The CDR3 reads CATSRDRTYNEQFF. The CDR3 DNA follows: TGTGCCACGTCCCGGGACAGAACCTACAATGAGCAGTTCTTC.